These 29 T cell receptor beta chains originate from one sample sequenced in a study of OX40 agonist ivuxolimab in advanced cancers. Sequenced by immunoSEQ multiplex PCR; TCRdb stores in-frame clones only, minus some. Here the sample spans fewer than 25,000 clones, 88% being singletons. Here the sequenced sample was CD4+ or CD8+ T cells sorted from blood, taken in a trial of the OX40 agonist ivuxolimab. The receptors here all came from an adult with an advanced solid tumor such as melanoma, head and neck, liver or kidney cancer.

This rearrangement joins TRBV4-1 to TRBJ2-4, with a tentative D call TRBD2 (5 bases). Germline CDR1 is MGHRA and CDR2 is YSYEKL. The V and J ends lost 1 base and 1 base respectively, with 11 bases between them. This CDR3 has 16 residues. CDR3 DNA: TGCGCCAGCAGCCAAGTTATCGGACTCGCCAAAAACATTCAGTACTTC. This sequence encodes CASSQVIGLAKNIQYF.

The rearrangement joins TRBV9 to TRBJ1-1; 11 positions agree with TRBD1. V lost 2 bases and J lost 4; bases outside the gene matches: 4. Looked up from germline, CDR1 is SGDLS and CDR2 is YYNGEE. The CDR3 has 15 amino acids. CDR3 nucleotides: TGTGCCAGCAGCGTCGGGACAGGGGGTCCCACTGAAGCTTTCTTT. Encoded protein: CASSVGTGGPTEAFF.

The chain is built from TRBV5-5 and TRBJ2-7; D is ambiguous. The CDR3 totals 13 residues. Germline CDR1 reads SGHKS; CDR2 reads YYEKEE (reference sequence). V dropped 4 bases and J dropped 0 bases, with 8 bases sitting between them. The CDR3 nucleotides read TGTGCCAGCAGCCAGACAAACTCCTACGAGCAGTACTTC. It translates to CASSQTNSYEQYF. The full variable domain, with the rest looked up from reference TRBV5-5 and TRBJ2-7, is DAGVTQSPTHLIKTRGQQVTLRCSPISGHKSVSWYQQVLGQGPQFIFQYYEKEERGRGNFPDRFSARQFPNYSSELNVNALLLGDSALYLCASSQTNSYEQYFGPGTRLTVT.

V gene TRBV5-4 combines with J gene TRBJ2-5, with D possibly being TRBD1 or TRBD2 (5 bases each). CDR3 size: 14 residues. V was clipped by 0 bases and J by 5 bases, with 11 bases between them. Germline CDR1 is SGHNT and CDR2 is YYREEE (reference sequence). CDR3 bases: TGTGCCAGCAGCTTGGCCGGGGCTGAGGAGACCCAGTACTTC. The encoded protein is CASSLAGAEETQYF.

The chain employs TRBV29-1 and TRBJ2-2; D is unresolved. This CDR3 is 13 amino acids long. Germline V gene sequence: CDR1 SQVTM, CDR2 ANQGSEA. V was pared by 4 bases and J by 1 base, with 7 bases between. CDR3 nucleotides: TGCAGCGTTGGACGACAGAACACCGGGGAGCTGTTTTTT. It is translated as CSVGRQNTGELFF.

The chain links TRBV7-2 to TRBJ2-5; a possible D gene is TRBD1 (6 bases). The J call may be incorrect, as the DNA end agrees better with TRBJ2-7. CDR3 size: 16 residues. The germline V gene has CDR1 SGHTA and CDR2 FQGNSA. The CDR3 reads CASSLSARGHRYEQYF. CDR3 nucleotide sequence: TGTGCCAGCAGCTTATCGGCTAGGGGACACCGCTACGAGCAGTACTTC.

The chain uses TRBV15 and TRBJ1-5; no clear D gene. The CDR3 totals 15 residues. With 3 bases removed from V and 5 bases from J, the gap between germline ends came to 14 bases. Germline CDR1 reads LNHNV; CDR2 reads YYDKDF (reference sequence). The DNA of the CDR3 is TGTGCCACCAGCAGGGACCCGGGTGGGCATCAGCCCCAGCATTTT. It specifies CATSRDPGGHQPQHF. The whole variable domain, remainder taken from reference TRBV15 and TRBJ1-5, is DAMVIQNPRYQVTQFGKPVTLSCSQTLNHNVMYWYQQKSSQAPKLLFHYYDKDFNNEADTPDNFQSRRPNTSFCFLDIRSPGLGDTAMYLCATSRDPGGHQPQHFGDGTRLSIL.

V usage is TRBV10-3 and J usage is TRBJ1-2; D might be TRBD1 (5 bases). Germline V gene lookup returns CDR1 ENHRY and CDR2 SYGVKD. This CDR3 contains 13 residues. Trimming took off 6 bases at V and 5 bases at J, with 13 bases between the two ends. CDR3 in amino acids: CAISPDTRYGYTF. CDR3 in DNA: TGTGCCATCAGCCCGGACACGAGATATGGCTACACCTTC.

V gene TRBV9 combines with J gene TRBJ2-3; 10 nucleotides agree with TRBD2. CDR3 length equals 16 residues. Germline trimming cut 4 bases from V and 3 bases from J; bases unmatched to any gene: 8. CDR1 and CDR2 (germline): SGDLS, YYNGEE. The CDR3 coding sequence is TGTGCCAGCAGCCCGGTAGCGGGGGGCGGGACAGATACGCAGTATTTT. It encodes CASSPVAGGGTDTQYF.

The V gene is TRBV2, the J gene TRBJ1-3; D is unclear. CDR1 and CDR2 (germline): SNHLY, FYNNEI. The CDR3 contains 14 residues. Trimming took 2 bases from V and 0 from J, leaving 5 bases between them. The CDR3 DNA sequence: TGTGCCAGCAGTGAACAGGACTCTGGAAACACCATATATTTT. Its translation is CASSEQDSGNTIYF.

This clone ranks as medium-sized. The chain links TRBV14 to TRBJ2-7; the D is unclear. Between the trimmed V and J ends, which lost 3 bases and 9 bases, there was a span of 9 bases. In germline, CDR1 is SGHDN, CDR2 FVKESK. The CDR3 is made up of 11 amino acids. The CDR3, as DNA: TGTGCCAGCAGCCAGGGTGCCGGGCAGTACTTC. This translates into CASSQGAGQYF.

V is TRBV6-5 and J is TRBJ2-1, with TRBD2 matching over 8 bases. Looked up from germline, CDR1 is MNHEY and CDR2 is SVGAGI. Unmatched junction bases numbered 7, after V lost 4 bases and J lost 8 bases. The CDR3 consists of 14 residues. This CDR3 reads CASSLAGTHHEQFF. In nucleotides, the CDR3 is TGTGCCAGCAGTTTAGCGGGAACACACCATGAGCAGTTCTTC.

The chain employs TRBV7-2 and TRBJ2-7; 7 bases agree with TRBD1. V shed 4 bases and J 11 bases; nucleotides not matched to a gene: 11. This CDR3 has 13 amino acids. Germline V lookup: CDR1 SGHTA, CDR2 FQGNSA. The CDR3 DNA follows: TGTGCCAGCAGCTACCCGGCGACAGGGACAAAGTACTTC. As protein: CASSYPATGTKYF.

The CDR3 DNA sequence: TGTGCCAGCAGTATGGGACAGGCCCCTCTTGGCTACACCTTC. It translates to CASSMGQAPLGYTF. This sequence joins TRBV6-1 and TRBJ1-2; 8 nucleotides match TRBD1. J lost 7 bases, V lost 5 bases, and 9 bases had no gene match. Germline CDR1 and CDR2: MNHNS and SASEGT. The CDR3 length is 14 residues.

J is TRBJ1-5 and V is TRBV19; the D gene is possibly TRBD1 (5 bases). Germline CDR1 LNHDA, CDR2 SQIVND (reference sequence). This CDR3 contains 14 residues. Trimming pared 5 bases from V and 0 bases from J, leaving 8 bases between. This CDR3 is CASSFDSSNQPQHF. The CDR3 DNA sequence: TGTGCCAGTAGTTTCGACAGTAGCAATCAGCCCCAGCATTTT.

The chain is built from TRBV27 and TRBJ2-1; D possibly corresponds to TRBD2 (6 bases). Germline CDR1 is MNHEY and CDR2 is SMNVEV (reference sequence). V was shortened by 2 bases and J by 4 bases, with 12 bases between the two germline ends. This CDR3 is 15 amino acids long. The DNA of the CDR3 is TGTGCCAGCAGTTTAAGCGCGGGGCCTTACAATGAGCAGTTCTTC. The encoded protein is CASSLSAGPYNEQFF.

V usage is TRBV7-8 and J usage is TRBJ2-5, with a possible D match to TRBD1 (6 bases). Trimming shortened V by 4 bases and J by 5 bases, and 20 bases separated the two germline ends. There are 16 residues in the CDR3. Germline CDR1 SGHVS, CDR2 FQNEAQ. CDR3 residues: CASSSMRTVSGETQYF. The CDR3 nucleotides are TGTGCCAGCAGCTCAATGAGGACAGTCTCCGGGGAGACCCAGTACTTC.

The chain recombines TRBV9 with TRBJ2-1; 8 bases are a match to TRBD1. This CDR3 is built from 15 residues. Per germline, CDR1 SGDLS and CDR2 YYNGEE. Unmatched junction bases numbered 6, after V lost 5 bases and J lost 2 bases. The CDR3 reads CASSADREAYNEQFF. In DNA form, the CDR3 reads TGTGCCAGCAGTGCGGACAGGGAGGCCTACAATGAGCAGTTCTTC.

This clone was counted only a few times. This chain joins TRBV7-6 and TRBJ2-5, with 8 nucleotides matching TRBD2. J was trimmed by 5 bases and V by 5 bases; bases with no gene match: 7. CDR1 and CDR2 (germline): SGHVS, FNYEAQ. This CDR3 comprises 14 residues. The CDR3 DNA is TGTGCCAGCAGCCCCGGGGGGGGAGGGGAGACCCAGTACTTC. Its translation is CASSPGGGGETQYF.

This rearrangement joins TRBV30 to TRBJ1-1; tentative D call: TRBD1 (6 bases). Per germline, CDR1 GTSNPN and CDR2 SVGIG (reference sequence). V was pared by 7 bases and J by 0 bases, with 15 bases between. CDR3 size: 14 residues. CDR3 sequence: CALNTGTLNTEAFF. The CDR3 DNA sequence: TGTGCCTTAAATACCGGGACACTGAACACTGAAGCTTTCTTT.

CDR3 sequence: CASSIFTGVQTQYF. The CDR3 nucleotides read TGTGCCAGTAGTATTTTTACGGGTGTACAGACCCAGTACTTC. This chain connects TRBV19 to TRBJ2-5, with no clear D. Deletions cut 3 bases from V and 6 bases from J, with 14 bases between. Germline V gene sequence: CDR1 LNHDA, CDR2 SQIVND (reference sequence). There are 14 residues in the CDR3.

This chain uses TRBV6-5 with TRBJ1-1; tentative D call: TRBD1 (6 bases). The CDR3 runs 13 residues. The V end was cut by 7 bases, the J end by 5 bases, with 14 bases between. Germline CDR1 MNHEY, CDR2 SVGAGI. This CDR3 reads CASKTGFVTEAFF. The CDR3 DNA follows: TGTGCCAGCAAAACAGGGTTCGTAACTGAAGCTTTCTTT.

The chain employs TRBV19 and TRBJ1-4, with D tentatively TRBD1 (5 bases). Trimming cost V 10 bases and J 1 base, with 13 bases left between them. Per germline, CDR1 LNHDA and CDR2 SQIVND (reference sequence). The CDR3 has 14 amino acids. CDR3: CATSNRRTNEKLFF. The CDR3 DNA reads as TGTGCCACTTCCAACAGGAGAACTAATGAAAAACTGTTTTTT.

V usage is TRBV7-9 and J usage is TRBJ1-2; 10 bases are a match to TRBD1. V was pared by 5 bases and J by 8 bases, with 5 bases of the junction left unmatched. The CDR3 sequence is 13 residues long. Germline V gene lookup returns CDR1 SEHNR and CDR2 FQNEAQ (reference sequence). The CDR3 here is CASSLGQGGGYTF. The CDR3 DNA is TGTGCCAGCAGCCTTGGACAGGGGGGCGGCTACACCTTC.

V gene TRBV6-5 combines with J gene TRBJ2-4, with D unresolved. CDR3 length: 13 amino acids. CDR1 MNHEY and CDR2 SVGAGI come from the germline V gene. Trimming took 6 bases from V and 3 from J, leaving 9 bases between them. The CDR3 DNA follows: TGTGCCAGCAGCGAATTGGTCAAAAACATTCAGTACTTC. The encoded protein is CASSELVKNIQYF.

The chain employs TRBV5-6 and TRBJ2-5; 9 bases line up with TRBD1. The CDR3 has 16 amino acids. Germline CDR1 is SGHDT and CDR2 is YYEEEE. J lost 3 bases, V lost 2 bases, and 8 bases had no gene match. In DNA, the CDR3 is TGTGCCAGCAGCTTAGGACTCACAGGGGGCGAAGAGACCCAGTACTTC. Amino acid sequence: CASSLGLTGGEETQYF. Looking up the rest from reference TRBV5-6 and TRBJ2-5 gives the full variable domain: DAGVTQSPTHLIKTRGQQVTLRCSPKSGHDTVSWYQQALGQGPQFIFQYYEEEERQRGNFPDRFSGHQFPNYSSELNVNALLLGDSALYLCASSLGLTGGEETQYFGPGTRLLVL.

The V call is TRBV30, the J call TRBJ2-7; 7 bases agree with TRBD2. CDR3 size: 15 residues. Germline lookup yields CDR1 GTSNPN and CDR2 SVGIG (reference sequence). The junction had 7 bases not matched to a gene; V was cut back by 0 bases and J by 2 bases. This CDR3 reads CAWSVRGGRTYEQYF. CDR3 nucleotide sequence: TGTGCCTGGAGTGTACGAGGCGGGAGAACCTACGAGCAGTACTTC.

The V call is TRBV7-7, the J call TRBJ2-2; D gene unclear. The germline V gene encodes CDR1 SSHAT and CDR2 FNYEAQ (reference sequence). The length of the CDR3 is 12 residues. V lost 3 bases to trimming and J lost 7 bases, with 6 bases between them. The CDR3 protein is CASSLGFGELFF. The CDR3 DNA reads TGTGCCAGCAGCTTGGGGTTCGGGGAGCTGTTTTTT.

V and J are TRBV4-1 and TRBJ1-4; D gene ambiguous. CDR3 size: 15 residues. V was clipped by 3 bases and J by 8 bases, with 16 bases between them. Germline CDR1 is MGHRA and CDR2 is YSYEKL. CDR3 nucleotides: TGCGCCAGCAGCCACCCGGGCGCGGTGAGGGAAAAACTGTTTTTT. It yields the protein CASSHPGAVREKLFF.